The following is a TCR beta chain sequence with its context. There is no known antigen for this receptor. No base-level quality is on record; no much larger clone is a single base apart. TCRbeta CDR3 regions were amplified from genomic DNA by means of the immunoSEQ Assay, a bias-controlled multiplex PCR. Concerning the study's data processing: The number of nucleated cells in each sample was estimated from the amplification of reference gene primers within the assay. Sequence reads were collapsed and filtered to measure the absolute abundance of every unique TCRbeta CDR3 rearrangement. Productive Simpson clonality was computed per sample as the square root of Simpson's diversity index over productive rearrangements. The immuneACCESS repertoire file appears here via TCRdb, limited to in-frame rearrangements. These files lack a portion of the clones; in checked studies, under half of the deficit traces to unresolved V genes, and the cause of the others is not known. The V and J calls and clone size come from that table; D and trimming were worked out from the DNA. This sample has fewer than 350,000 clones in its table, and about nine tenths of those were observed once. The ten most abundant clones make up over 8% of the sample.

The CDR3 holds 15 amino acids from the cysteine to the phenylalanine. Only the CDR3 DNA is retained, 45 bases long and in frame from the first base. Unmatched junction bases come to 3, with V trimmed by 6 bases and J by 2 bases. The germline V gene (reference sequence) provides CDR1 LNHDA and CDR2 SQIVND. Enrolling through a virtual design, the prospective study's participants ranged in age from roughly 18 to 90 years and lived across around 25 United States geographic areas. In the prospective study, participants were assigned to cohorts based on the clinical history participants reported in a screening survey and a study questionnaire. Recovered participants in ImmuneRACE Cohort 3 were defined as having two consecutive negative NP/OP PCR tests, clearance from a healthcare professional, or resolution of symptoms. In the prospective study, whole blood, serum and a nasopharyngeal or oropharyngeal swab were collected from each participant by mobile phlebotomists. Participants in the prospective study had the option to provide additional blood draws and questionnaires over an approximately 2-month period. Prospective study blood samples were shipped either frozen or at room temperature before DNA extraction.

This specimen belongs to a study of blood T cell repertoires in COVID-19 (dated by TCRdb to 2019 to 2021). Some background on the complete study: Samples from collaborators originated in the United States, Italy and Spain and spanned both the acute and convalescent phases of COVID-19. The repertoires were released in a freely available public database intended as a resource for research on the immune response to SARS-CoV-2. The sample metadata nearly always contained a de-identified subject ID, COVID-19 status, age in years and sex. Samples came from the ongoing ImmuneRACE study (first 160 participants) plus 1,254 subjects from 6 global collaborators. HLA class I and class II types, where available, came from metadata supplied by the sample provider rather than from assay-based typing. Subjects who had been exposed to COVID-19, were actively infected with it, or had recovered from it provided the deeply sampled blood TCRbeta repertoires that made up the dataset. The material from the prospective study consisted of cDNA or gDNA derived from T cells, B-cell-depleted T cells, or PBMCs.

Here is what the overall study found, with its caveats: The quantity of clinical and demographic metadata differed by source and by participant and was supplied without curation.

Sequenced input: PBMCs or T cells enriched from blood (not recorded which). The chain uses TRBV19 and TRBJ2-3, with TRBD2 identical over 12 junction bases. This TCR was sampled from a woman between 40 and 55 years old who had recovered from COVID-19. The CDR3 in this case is CASSLAGGDTDTQYF. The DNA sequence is TGTGCCAGTAGCCTAGCGGGAGGGGACACAGATACGCAGTATTTT.